This TCR beta chain was sequenced for a study of cytomegalovirus exposure and HLA in healthy donors. The trim removed 4 bases at V and 8 bases at J, leaving 9 bases unmatched. This CDR3 has 15 residues. Germline V gene data show CDR1 as MGHDK and CDR2 as SYGVNS. In regard to this clone: Its antigen is still unknown.

The study, taken as a whole, reports: The study designated about 180 TCR beta chains cytomegalovirus-associated. Judged likely to be a sequencing artifact was a cluster of highly shared sequence variants.

PCR employed 60 Vbeta and 13 Jbeta primers. Some clones are missing from TCRdb's copy, which holds only in-frame ones; the method was immunoSEQ multiplex PCR. The repertoire holds 95,000 to 100,000 clones, roughly 70% seen once, with about 1.7% in the top ten. The J gene is TRBJ1-4, the V gene TRBV25-1, with 8 positions matching TRBD1. Sequencing input: PBMCs. The TCR comes from a male donor in good health and CMV-seronegative. The CDR3 DNA reads TGTGCCAGCAGTGGAACAGGGGGGGGGAAAGAAAAACTGTTTTTT. It encodes CASSGTGGGKEKLFF.